One sample yielded the 23 T cell receptor beta chains listed below, sequenced in a study of identical twins. TCRdb recomputed calls from the 5' RACE reads with MiXCR, one row per CDR3 protein. This repertoire shows around 570,000 distinct CDR3 sequences, 9.6% found once; its top ten account for around 3.2%. This same sample was also part of a study on yellow fever vaccine responses in identical twins.

Input material: PBMCs. The receptors derive from a woman younger than 35 in good health.

This chain connects TRBV14 to TRBJ2-5, with 9 nucleotides matching TRBD1. CDR1 and CDR2 from the germline V gene are SGHDN and FVKESK. V trimming: 1 base; J trimming: 5 bases; junction bases outside the gene matches: 5. The CDR3 has 15 residues. The CDR3 coding sequence is TGTGCCAGCAGCCAAGTAACAGGGGGCGCGGAGACCCAGTACTTC. Residues: CASSQVTGGAETQYF.

The J gene is TRBJ2-1, the V gene TRBV3-1; 7 bases are shared with TRBD1. V trimming: 7 bases; J trimming: 0 bases; junction bases outside the gene matches: 6. The CDR3 runs to 15 residues. Looked up from germline, CDR1 is LGHDT and CDR2 is YNNKEL (reference sequence). The CDR3 here is CASTPGQSSYNEQFF. As DNA, the CDR3 is TGTGCCAGCACCCCGGGACAGAGCTCCTACAATGAGCAGTTCTTC.

This clonotype showed up many times. This sequence joins TRBV12-3 or TRBV12-4 and TRBJ2-1, with D perhaps being TRBD1 or TRBD2 (5 bases each). Deletions cut 8 bases from V and 7 bases from J, with 21 bases between. There are 15 residues in the CDR3. CDR3 in amino acids: CASRTGMFPGNEQFF. The CDR3 DNA sequence: TGTGCCAGCCGAACGGGGATGTTCCCAGGGAATGAGCAGTTCTTC.

The chain is built from TRBV6-1 and TRBJ2-2, with 8 bases identical to TRBD2. CDR1 is MNHNS, CDR2 SASEGT, per germline. CDR3 length equals 15 residues. V lost 6 bases to trimming and J lost 1 base; unmatched junction nucleotides: 4. CDR3 in amino acids: CASRDGGGNTGELFF. The CDR3 nucleotides are TGTGCCAGCAGAGACGGGGGGGGGAACACCGGGGAGCTGTTTTTT.

This clonotype was observed at least ten times. The rearrangement joins TRBV6-1 to TRBJ2-1; 13 bases fit TRBD2. V lost 4 bases to trimming and J lost 0 bases; unmatched junction nucleotides: 6. The germline V gene has CDR1 MNHNS and CDR2 SASEGT. The CDR3 has 18 residues. The CDR3 sequence is CASSGVGLAGDSYNEQFF. The DNA for the CDR3 is TGTGCCAGCAGTGGGGTAGGACTAGCGGGAGACTCCTACAATGAGCAGTTCTTC.

This clonotype turned up a few times. The chain carries TRBV29-1 and TRBJ2-1; 9 bases line up with TRBD1. This CDR3 has 16 amino acids. V lost 6 bases, J lost 0 bases, and 9 bases stayed unmatched. Germline assignment: CDR1 SQVTM and CDR2 ANQGSEA. The CDR3 loop reads CSVEEGTGSSYNEQFF. Written as DNA, the CDR3 is TGCAGCGTGGAGGAAGGGACAGGGAGCTCCTACAATGAGCAGTTCTTC.

This clonotype was observed many times. V is TRBV20-1 and J is TRBJ1-2; no firm D call. Deletions cut 1 base from V and 7 bases from J, with 19 bases between. The CDR3 has 15 amino acids. Germline CDR1 DFQATT, CDR2 SNEGSKA (reference sequence). The CDR3 DNA reads TGCAGTGCTAGAGTGCCCCTTGGAGGGTTGGGTGGCTACACCTTC. Residues: CSARVPLGGLGGYTF.

A note on this clonotype: One end of the junction does not line up with germline, which may come from a read error. This chain links TRBV29-1 with TRBJ2-5; D is perhaps TRBD1 or TRBD2 (5 bases each). CDR1 and CDR2 from the germline V gene are SQVTM and ANQGSEA. The CDR3 runs to 17 residues. CDR3 residues: CSVEDPEMGVPRETQHF. The CDR3, as DNA: TGCAGCGTTGAAGATCCCGAGATGGGGGTTCCAAGGGAGACCCAGCACTTC.

This clonotype occurred a few times. The V and J genes are TRBV12-3 or TRBV12-4 and TRBJ1-1; 11 bases align to TRBD1. Trimming took 5 bases from V and 6 from J; bases not matched to a gene: 5. The CDR3 runs to 14 residues. Written as DNA, the CDR3 is TGTGCCAGCAGTACTCGGACAGGGGGCTCTGAAGCTTTCTTT. This gives the protein CASSTRTGGSEAFF.

J is TRBJ2-4 and V is TRBV4-2; 8 nucleotides align to TRBD2. After removal of 0 bases from V and 4 bases from J, the junction contained 2 bases not matched to a gene. This CDR3 has 15 residues. CDR1 is LGHNA, CDR2 YNFKEQ, per germline. The CDR3 DNA reads as TGTGCCAGCAGCCAAGAGCCGGGAGGGAAAAACATTCAGTACTTC. Its protein is CASSQEPGGKNIQYF.

The V and J genes are TRBV11-2 and TRBJ2-5; 7 nucleotides align to TRBD2. The CDR3 is 16 residues long. The ends lost 1 base at V and 5 bases at J; junction bases unmatched: 10. CDR1 and CDR2 from the germline V gene are SGHAT and FQNNGV. This chain's CDR3 is CASSLGGGSGGETQYF. The DNA of the CDR3 is TGTGCCAGCAGCTTAGGCGGCGGGAGCGGTGGTGAGACCCAGTACTTC.

This clonotype showed up many times. The rearrangement joins TRBV29-1 to TRBJ2-7; perhaps D is TRBD1 or TRBD2 (5 bases each). V was shortened by 4 bases and J by 0 bases, with 7 bases between the two germline ends. This CDR3 is built from 12 residues. Germline CDR1 SQVTM, CDR2 ANQGSEA. CDR3 in amino acids: CSVAGASYEQYF. CDR3 in DNA: TGCAGCGTTGCCGGGGCCTCCTACGAGCAGTACTTC.

A few counts support this clonotype. The chain links TRBV10-3 to TRBJ2-1, with 7 bases lining up with TRBD2. This CDR3 spans 14 amino acids. In germline, CDR1 is ENHRY, CDR2 SYGVKD. Trimming cost V 2 bases and J 2 bases; bases outside gene matches: 0. The CDR3 protein is CAISEGLAYNEQFF. CDR3 bases: TGTGCCATCAGTGAGGGACTAGCCTACAATGAGCAGTTCTTC.

A single count supports this clonotype. This rearrangement joins TRBV28 to TRBJ2-6; D unresolved. V lost 3 bases, J lost 0 bases, and 9 bases lay in between. From germline, CDR1 is MDHEN and CDR2 SYDVKM. The CDR3 consists of 16 residues. CDR3 in amino acids: CASSFYRRSGANVLTF. In nucleotides, the CDR3 is TGTGCCAGCAGTTTTTACAGACGCTCTGGGGCCAACGTCCTGACTTTC.

This clonotype was seen repeatedly, ten times or more. The chain joins TRBV5-1 to TRBJ2-1; 7 nucleotides match TRBD1. V lost 2 bases and J lost 7; bases outside the gene matches: 9. Germline CDR1 and CDR2: SGHRS and YFSETQ. The CDR3 runs 15 residues. The CDR3 bases are TGCGCCAGCAGCTTTAGGGGGCCTGGATCGAATGAGCAGTTCTTC. The encoded protein is CASSFRGPGSNEQFF.

This clonotype was seen at least ten times. The V and J genes are TRBV12-3 or TRBV12-4 and TRBJ2-7; D not certain. V was trimmed by 8 bases and J by 1 base, leaving 6 bases between them. The CDR3 consists of 11 residues. The CDR3 reads CASASSYEQYF. The CDR3 coding sequence is TGTGCCAGCGCGTCTTCCTACGAGCAGTACTTC.

This chain connects TRBV19 to TRBJ2-7; 8 bases map to TRBD1. V trimming: 4 bases; J trimming: 6 bases; junction bases outside the gene matches: 8. This CDR3 has 14 amino acids. CDR1 LNHDA and CDR2 SQIVND come from the germline V gene (reference sequence). As DNA, the CDR3 is TGTGCCAGTAGTACGACAGGGGTTCTGATCGAGCAGTACTTC. This sequence encodes CASSTTGVLIEQYF. Variable domain in full (rest from reference TRBV19 and TRBJ2-7): DGGITQSPKYLFRKEGQNVTLSCEQNLNHDAMYWYRQDPGQGLRLIYYSQIVNDFQKGDIAEGYSVSREKKESFPLTVTSAQKNPTAFYLCASSTTGVLIEQYFGPGTRLTVT.

This clonotype was detected a few times. The chain employs TRBV9 and TRBJ2-1, with D maybe TRBD2 (7 bases). Trimming shortened V by 0 bases and J by 5 bases, and 12 bases separated the two germline ends. In germline, CDR1 is SGDLS, CDR2 YYNGEE. This CDR3 comprises 15 residues. CDR3 protein: CASSVGGGVHNEQFF. CDR3 in DNA: TGTGCCAGCAGCGTAGGGGGGGGCGTTCACAATGAGCAGTTCTTC.

This chain connects TRBV7-9 to TRBJ2-7; D is perhaps TRBD1 or TRBD2 (5 bases each). The V gene's germline CDR1 is SEHNR and CDR2 FQNEAQ (reference sequence). The CDR3 runs to 14 residues. V lost 5 bases, J lost 10 bases, and 21 bases lay in between. In DNA form, the CDR3 reads TGTGCCAGCAGCCCACTTACCGGGACCGTCGAACAGTACTTC. Its translation is CASSPLTGTVEQYF.

This clonotype was detected a few times. The chain has TRBV5-1 and TRBJ2-2; possibly TRBD1 for D (5 bases). Trimming pared 4 bases from V and 5 bases from J, leaving 24 bases between. This CDR3 region has 18 residues. Germline assignment: CDR1 SGHRS and CDR2 YFSETQ. The CDR3 protein is CASSLHRAAGPGTGELFF. The CDR3 nucleotides read TGCGCCAGCAGCCTCCACCGCGCAGCAGGGCCTGGAACCGGGGAGCTGTTTTTT.

The chain's CDR3 is CSARDHWGGTYEQYF. DNA for the CDR3: TGCAGTGCTAGAGATCATTGGGGCGGAACCTACGAGCAGTACTTC. This chain links TRBV20-1 with TRBJ2-7; D is possibly TRBD1 (5 bases). The CDR3 is made up of 15 amino acids. Trimming stripped 0 bases from V and 2 bases from J, with 14 bases between. Germline V CDR1 and CDR2: DFQATT, SNEGSKA (reference sequence).

V usage is TRBV21-1 and J usage is TRBJ2-7; the table gives TRBD1 as D, unverified against the DNA. TRBV21-1 is labeled a pseudogene. This CDR3 contains 15 residues. DNA of the CDR3: TGTGCCAGCAGCTCGGGACAGGGGGGTCTACGCGAGCAGTACTTC. Its translation: CASSSGQGGLREQYF.

The table lists this clonotype with many counts. CDR3 protein: CASAGGAGGPSAGELFF. CDR3 DNA: TGTGCCAGCGCTGGGGGAGCGGGAGGGCCTAGCGCCGGGGAGCTGTTTTTT. The V and J genes are TRBV12-3 or TRBV12-4 and TRBJ2-2; TRBD2 matches at 10 bases. J was trimmed by 6 bases and V by 8 bases; bases with no gene match: 15. The CDR3 consists of 17 residues.